The present T cell receptor (beta chain) was sequenced within a study of blood T cell repertoires in COVID-19. The overall study: Italy, Spain and the United States were the sources of the convalescent and acute COVID-19 samples. Sources were T cells, B-cell-depleted T cells, or PBMCs; the material itself was cDNA or gDNA.

Germline V gene sequence: CDR1 MNHNY, CDR2 SVGAGI (reference sequence). V lost 2 bases, J lost 8 bases, and 3 bases stayed unmatched. The CDR3 is 13 residues long. As handled by the study authors: Reference gene primer amplification in the assay estimated nucleated cell counts. This table comes from immunoSEQ multiplex PCR, and its TCRdb copy is limited to in-frame clones, with some not included. That table gives V, J and clone size, and the DNA gave D and trimming. In the table there are approximately 250,000 clones, around 86% of which are singletons. The sequenced sample consisted of peripheral blood. The clonotype originates from a young man with active or convalescent COVID-19. This chain uses TRBV6-6 with TRBJ2-1; 7 nucleotides agree with TRBD1. The CDR3 nucleotides are TGTGCCAGCAGTTACCAGGGGACAGATGAGCAGTTCTTC. Its translation: CASSYQGTDEQFF.